This T cell receptor (beta chain) emerged from a study of long-term antiretroviral therapy in people with HIV. Study-wide findings and caveats: Viral resistance, ART adherence and therapy changes all lacked available data.

In regard to this clone: The antigen is not known.

The ends lost 1 base at V and 10 bases at J; junction bases unmatched: 4. This CDR3 spans 12 amino acids. Germline V gives CDR1 MDHEN, CDR2 SYDVKM. The authors ran the immunoSEQ assay, v3.0, at survey level. Libraries were prepared by immunoSEQ multiplex PCR; TCRdb keeps only in-frame clonotypes and omits some of them. The table records fewer than 25,000 clones, 95% of them present only once. The clonotype originates from a woman aged 50 to 60 with HIV. Source: unsorted PBMCs, taken less than 5 years after starting antiretroviral therapy. The V and J genes are TRBV28 and TRBJ2-7; 7 bases line up with TRBD2. CDR3 protein: CASSLLAGDQYF. The DNA of the CDR3 is TGTGCCAGCAGTTTATTGGCGGGAGATCAGTACTTC.